The rows below give T cell receptor beta chains drawn from one sample of a study of blood T cell repertoires in COVID-19. Profiling relied on immunoSEQ multiplex PCR, and the TCRdb table lists in-frame clones only, not all of them. The repertoire holds about 76,000 clones, with 75% to 80% as singletons. The sequencing input was peripheral blood. The receptors were sampled from a human donor in a cohort sampled during active COVID-19. Each CDR3 is given with its conserved first and last residue. The size of a clone is reported for some rows only, either as once, few or many, or as a class for expanded clones.

clone size: NA
V gene: TRBV5-1
CDR3 protein: CASSPPPLNEQFF

clone size: NA
V gene: TRBV9
CDR3 protein: CASSARSGRTPDTQYF

clone size: NA
V gene: TRBV2
CDR3 protein: CASSDPGTSGTDTQYF

clone size: NA
V gene: TRBV5-4
CDR3 protein: CASSVLQGVNEQFF

clone size: NA
V gene: TRBV7-9
CDR3 protein: CASSLVVSGRNEQYF

clone size: NA
V gene: TRBV6-6
CDR3 protein: CASSYTGVNSPLHF

clone size: NA
V gene: TRBV19
CDR3 protein: CASSRSHRDAGANVLTF

clone size: NA
V gene: TRBV30
CDR3 protein: CAWSQTTGTSGDEQFF

clone size: NA
V gene: TRBV6-5
CDR3 protein: CASSYRQGRSYEQYF

clone size: NA
V gene: TRBV10-3
CDR3 protein: CATDRDNTGELFF

clone size: NA
V gene: TRBV5-1
CDR3 protein: CASSSPGGSGTGELFF

clone size: NA
V gene: TRBV7-8
CDR3 protein: CASSFSGEYEQYF

clone size: NA
V gene: TRBV11-3
CDR3 protein: CASSFKGARDTQYF

clone size: NA
V gene: TRBV19
CDR3 protein: CASSRTSGAYNEQFF

clone size: NA
V gene: TRBV27
CDR3 protein: CASRGLVSYYEQYF

clone size: few
V gene: TRBV7-9
CDR3 protein: CASSFQGRISYEQYF

clone size: few
V gene: TRBV4-1
CDR3 protein: CASSQVVAGSNEQFF

clone size: few
V gene: TRBV27
CDR3 protein: CASSSLDFRGFSTDTQYF

clone size: NA
V gene: TRBV6-4
CDR3 protein: CASSDSGLAGDVQFF

clone size: NA
V gene: TRBV3-1/TRBV3-2
CDR3 protein: CASSQDLAVQYF

clone size: NA
V gene: TRBV5-5
CDR3 protein: CASSLDGAVKLFF

clone size: NA
V gene: TRBV29-1
CDR3 protein: CSVEILREGQDTQYF